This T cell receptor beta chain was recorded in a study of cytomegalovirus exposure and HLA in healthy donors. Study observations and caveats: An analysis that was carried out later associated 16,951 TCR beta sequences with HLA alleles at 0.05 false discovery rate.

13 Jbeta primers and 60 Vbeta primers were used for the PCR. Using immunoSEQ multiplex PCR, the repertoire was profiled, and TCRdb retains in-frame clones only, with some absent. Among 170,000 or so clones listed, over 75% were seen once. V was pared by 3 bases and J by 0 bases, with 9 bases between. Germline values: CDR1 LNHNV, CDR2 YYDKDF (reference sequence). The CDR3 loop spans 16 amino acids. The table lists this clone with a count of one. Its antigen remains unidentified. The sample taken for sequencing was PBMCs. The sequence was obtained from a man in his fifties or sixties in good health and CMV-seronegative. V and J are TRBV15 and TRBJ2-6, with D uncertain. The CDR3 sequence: CATSRDTDSGANVLTF. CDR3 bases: TGTGCCACCAGCAGGGATACAGACTCTGGGGCCAACGTCCTGACTTTC.